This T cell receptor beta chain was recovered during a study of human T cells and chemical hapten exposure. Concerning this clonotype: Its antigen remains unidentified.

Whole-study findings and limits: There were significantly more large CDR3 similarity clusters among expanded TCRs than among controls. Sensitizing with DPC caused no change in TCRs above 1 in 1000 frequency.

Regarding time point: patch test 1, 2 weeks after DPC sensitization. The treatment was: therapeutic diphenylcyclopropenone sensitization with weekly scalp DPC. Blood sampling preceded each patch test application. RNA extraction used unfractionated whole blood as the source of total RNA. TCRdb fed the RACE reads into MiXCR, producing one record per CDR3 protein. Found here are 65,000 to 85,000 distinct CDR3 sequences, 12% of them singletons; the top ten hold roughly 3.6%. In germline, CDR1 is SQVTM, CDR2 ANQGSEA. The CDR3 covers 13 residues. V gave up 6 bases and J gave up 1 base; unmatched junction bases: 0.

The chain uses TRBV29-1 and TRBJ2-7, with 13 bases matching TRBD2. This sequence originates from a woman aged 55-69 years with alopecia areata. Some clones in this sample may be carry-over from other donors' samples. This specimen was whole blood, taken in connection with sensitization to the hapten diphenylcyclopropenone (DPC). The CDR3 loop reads CSVLAGGSYEQYF. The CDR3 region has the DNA TGCAGCGTACTAGCGGGGGGGTCCTACGAGCAGTACTTC.